This passage covers 27 T cell receptor beta chains from one sample sequenced in a study of blood T cells in healthy people across ages. Combining a sample-barcoded 5' primer with a J-beta primer mix, a second PCR ran for roughly 7 to 12 cycles. TCRdb redid the calling of the 5' RACE reads with MiXCR, one entry per CDR3 protein. The repertoire holds around 1,700,000 distinct CDR3 sequences, with 28% as singletons. Source material: blood. The receptors come from a woman aged 25-40 years in good health.

This clonotype was observed a few times. This sequence joins TRBV28 and TRBJ2-7; 11 bases align to TRBD1. V lost 2 bases and J lost 6; bases outside the gene matches: 6. The CDR3 loop spans 15 amino acids. Germline V gene sequence: CDR1 MDHEN, CDR2 SYDVKM. CDR3 sequence (DNA): TGTGCCAGCAGTTTACCCCTCGGACAGGGGGCCGAGCAGTACTTC. Encoded protein: CASSLPLGQGAEQYF. The full variable domain, its missing parts supplied by reference TRBV28 and TRBJ2-7, is DVKVTQSSRYLVKRTGEKVFLECVQDMDHENMFWYRQDPGLGLRLIYFSYDVKMKEKGDIPEGYSVSREKKERFSLILESASTNQTSMYLCASSLPLGQGAEQYFGPGTRLTVT.

The CDR3 DNA reads TGCGCCAGCAGCGGGCCGGGGGGCGACTATGGCTACACCTTC. Translation gives CASSGPGGDYGYTF. The chain recombines TRBV4-1 with TRBJ1-2, with a weak D call TRBD1 (6 bases). Trimming took 5 bases from V and 3 from J, leaving 13 bases between them. Germline V gene data show CDR1 as MGHRA and CDR2 as YSYEKL. The CDR3 spans 14 residues.

A few counts support this clonotype. Since a much larger clone is just one base distant, this may be a read error. This chain uses TRBV6-4 with TRBJ2-1, with TRBD2 matching over 9 bases. This CDR3 region has 15 residues. V lost 3 bases, J lost 7 bases, and 7 bases stayed unmatched. CDR1 MRHNA and CDR2 SNTAGT come from the germline V gene. The CDR3 spells CASSEGAGGRNEQFF. CDR3 nucleotide sequence: TGTGCCAGCAGTGAAGGGGCGGGGGGGCGTAATGAGCAGTTCTTC.

This chain links TRBV7-8 with TRBJ2-3, with D perhaps being TRBD1 or TRBD2 (6 bases each). Per the germline V gene, CDR1 is SGHVS and CDR2 is FQNEAQ. V lost 2 bases and J 6 bases, leaving 24 bases between the germline ends. The CDR3 runs to 18 residues. The CDR3 sequence is CASSLTPGGQDLGDTQYF. CDR3 bases: TGTGCCAGCAGCTTAACCCCCGGGGGCCAGGACCTGGGGGATACGCAGTATTTT.

As concerns this clonotype: One junction end does not reproduce the germline sequence, and a read error may be involved. The DNA for the CDR3 is TGTACCAGCAGTTTGTTGGGGGCTTCTGGGGCCAACGTCCTGACTTTC. Amino acid sequence: CTSSLLGASGANVLTF. The V call is TRBV27, the J call TRBJ2-6; TRBD1 might be the D (6 bases). There are 16 residues in the CDR3. Germline CDR1 is MNHEY and CDR2 is SMNVEV (reference sequence).

This clonotype occurred many times. The rearrangement uses TRBV3-1 and TRBJ2-3; TRBD2 matches 14 bases. After removal of 0 bases from V and 2 bases from J, the junction contained 4 bases not matched to a gene. Germline CDR1 and CDR2: LGHDT and YNNKEL (reference sequence). The CDR3 extends over 18 amino acids. The CDR3 DNA follows: TGTGCCAGCAGCCAAGATAGACTAGCGGGAGGGCACACAGATACGCAGTATTTT. Its translation is CASSQDRLAGGHTDTQYF.

The chain has TRBV20-1 and TRBJ2-7, with D perhaps TRBD2 (6 bases). The CDR3 has 12 residues. Germline V gene lookup returns CDR1 DFQATT and CDR2 SNEGSKA (reference sequence). Trimming removed 0 bases from V and 6 bases from J, with 9 bases in between. CDR3 loop: CSARDGGSEQYF. CDR3 in DNA: TGCAGTGCTAGAGACGGGGGTAGCGAGCAGTACTTC.

This clonotype appeared a few times. This chain links TRBV30 with TRBJ2-7; possibly TRBD1 for D (6 bases). V lost 1 base, J lost 0 bases, and 13 bases lay in between. Germline V gene sequence: CDR1 GTSNPN, CDR2 SVGIG (reference sequence). This CDR3 contains 15 residues. In nucleotides, the CDR3 is TGTGCCTGGAGTGCGGGGCAGGGGCTCTCCTACGAGCAGTACTTC. Translating it yields CAWSAGQGLSYEQYF.

V is TRBV9 and J is TRBJ1-5; D remains ambiguous. Trimming removed 1 base from V and 9 bases from J, with 11 bases in between. The CDR3 length is 13 residues. Germline CDR1 reads SGDLS; CDR2 reads YYNGEE. CDR3 region: CASSVSGRRPQHF. In DNA, the CDR3 is TGTGCCAGCAGCGTAAGTGGGAGACGGCCCCAGCATTTT.

The table lists this clonotype with a few counts. V usage is TRBV2 and J usage is TRBJ1-5; TRBD1 matches at 8 bases. V gave up 8 bases and J gave up 3 bases; unmatched junction bases: 6. The germline gives CDR1 SNHLY, CDR2 FYNNEI. This CDR3 spans 14 amino acids. CDR3 bases: TGTGCCAGCGGCAGACAGGGGTTCAATCAGCCCCAGCATTTT. This codes for CASGRQGFNQPQHF.

In this sample, this clonotype turned up once. A read error is possible here, since a much larger clone lies one base away. V usage is TRBV12-3 or TRBV12-4 and J usage is TRBJ2-7; no definite D call. Trimming cost V 3 bases and J 8 bases, with 11 bases left between them. This CDR3 comprises 12 residues. Written as DNA, the CDR3 is TGTGCCAGCAGTTTGTCGGCTGCCAAGCAGTACTTC. Encoded protein: CASSLSAAKQYF.

This clonotype has more than one count but fewer than ten. This chain joins TRBV6-5 and TRBJ2-7; D might be TRBD1 (6 bases). CDR1 is MNHEY and CDR2 is SVGAGI in the germline V gene. This CDR3 comprises 13 residues. The V and J ends lost 10 bases and 4 bases respectively, with 17 bases between them. DNA of the CDR3: TGTGCCACCCTTGGGGACAACTTTTACGAGCAGTACTTC. Its protein is CATLGDNFYEQYF.

V and J are TRBV6-1 and TRBJ1-2; TRBD1 agrees at 12 bases. This CDR3 has 17 residues. Trimming cost V 7 bases and J 3 bases; bases outside gene matches: 12. The germline V gene has CDR1 MNHNS and CDR2 SASEGT. The chain's CDR3 is CASTKFRDRGRDYGYTF. CDR3 DNA: TGTGCCAGCACCAAATTCCGGGACAGGGGGCGCGACTATGGCTACACCTTC.

This chain links TRBV20-1 with TRBJ1-4; D is unresolved. The germline V and J ends were trimmed by 0 bases and 8 bases, with 16 bases remaining between them. CDR3 length: 15 residues. Germline loops: CDR1 DFQATT, CDR2 SNEGSKA (reference sequence). CDR3 nucleotides: TGCAGTGCTAGAGACAGGCGGACCGCTCGAGAAAAACTGTTTTTT. This encodes CSARDRRTAREKLFF.

A few counts support this clonotype. This chain connects TRBV5-1 to TRBJ2-7, with D maybe TRBD2 (5 bases). Germline V gene sequence: CDR1 SGHRS, CDR2 YFSETQ. V lost 4 bases to trimming and J lost 1 base, with 15 bases between them. The CDR3 consists of 15 residues. The DNA of the CDR3 is TGCGCCAGCAGCCCGGCGGCCGGACTGTCCTACGAGCAGTACTTC. Encoded protein: CASSPAAGLSYEQYF.

This chain joins TRBV20-1 and TRBJ2-3; weak D call: TRBD2 (6 bases). This CDR3 has 16 amino acids. The V gene's germline CDR1 is DFQATT and CDR2 SNEGSKA (reference sequence). V was cut by 1 base and J by 2 bases, with 16 bases left in between. The DNA of the CDR3 is TGCAGTGCTAGAGCCCCGGGACTTAACCCCACAGATACGCAGTATTTT. As protein: CSARAPGLNPTDTQYF.

This clonotype has more than one count but fewer than ten. This chain joins TRBV2 and TRBJ2-7, with 7 bases fitting TRBD2. CDR1 and CDR2 from the germline V gene are SNHLY and FYNNEI. V shed 4 bases, J shed 7 bases, and the junction held 13 bases outside the gene matches. CDR3 length: 15 amino acids. The DNA for the CDR3 is TGTGCCAGCAGTGGCCGGACTAGTGGATCGGGAGAGCAGTACTTC. It codes for CASSGRTSGSGEQYF. The whole variable domain, remainder taken from reference TRBV2 and TRBJ2-7, is EPEVTQTPSHQVTQMGQEVILRCVPISNHLYFYWYRQILGQKVEFLVSFYNNEISEKSEIFDDQFSVERPDGSNFTLKIRSTKLEDSAMYFCASSGRTSGSGEQYFGPGTRLTVT.

This clonotype has more than one count but fewer than ten. The genes are TRBV11-2 and TRBJ2-7; 7 bases align to TRBD1. In germline, CDR1 is SGHAT, CDR2 FQNNGV. V lost 1 base to trimming and J lost 4 bases; unmatched junction nucleotides: 4. The CDR3 is 14 residues long. CDR3 DNA: TGTGCCAGCAGCTTAGCGGGACAGAAATACGAGCAGTACTTC. It yields the protein CASSLAGQKYEQYF. Filled out from reference TRBV11-2 and TRBJ2-7, the complete variable domain reads EAGVAQSPRYKIIEKRQSVAFWCNPISGHATLYWYQQILGQGPKLLIQFQNNGVVDDSQLPKDRFSAERLKGVDSTLKIQPAKLEDSAVYLCASSLAGQKYEQYFGPGTRLTVT.

This clonotype turned up a few times. The chain recombines TRBV20-1 with TRBJ2-3; D may be TRBD2 (5 bases). V lost 5 bases, J lost 4 bases, and 22 bases lay in between. CDR1 DFQATT and CDR2 SNEGSKA come from the germline V gene (reference sequence). CDR3 size: 16 residues. DNA for the CDR3: TGCAGTGCTGAAGCGGACCCGAGGACCCTCGCAGATACGCAGTATTTT. Translated, it gives CSAEADPRTLADTQYF.

This sequence joins TRBV12-5 and TRBJ1-2, with 7 nucleotides matching TRBD1. The germline gives CDR1 LGHNT, CDR2 FRNRAP. The CDR3 has 14 residues. J was trimmed by 6 bases and V by 4 bases; bases with no gene match: 8. Written as DNA, the CDR3 is TGTGCTAGTGGTTGGGGGGACAGCAGCCATGGCTACACCTTC. The encoded protein is CASGWGDSSHGYTF.

This clonotype was found once. The chain carries TRBV6-1 and TRBJ1-5; D ambiguous. CDR1 and CDR2 from the germline V gene are MNHNS and SASEGT. Trimming left V 4 bases short and J 2 bases short, with 6 bases between. The CDR3 extends over 13 amino acids. CDR3 protein: CASSGPRNQPQHF. CDR3 bases: TGTGCCAGCAGTGGACCACGCAATCAGCCCCAGCATTTT.

In its sample, this clonotype was seen a few times. The chain carries TRBV5-5 and TRBJ1-5, with a tentative D call TRBD1 (6 bases). V was trimmed by 0 bases and J by 6 bases, leaving 16 bases between them. This CDR3 spans 16 amino acids. The germline V gene has CDR1 SGHKS and CDR2 YYEKEE (reference sequence). The CDR3 loop is CASSLVSGASGQPQHF. The CDR3 coding sequence is TGTGCCAGCAGCTTGGTGTCGGGGGCCAGCGGTCAGCCCCAGCATTTT.

This clonotype has only a few counts. The rearrangement links TRBV5-5 to TRBJ2-1; 10 bases are a match to TRBD2. From germline, CDR1 is SGHKS and CDR2 YYEKEE (reference sequence). This CDR3 has 15 residues. The ends lost 2 bases at V and 8 bases at J; junction bases unmatched: 7. The CDR3 reads CASSFSGGIYDEQFF. As DNA, the CDR3 is TGTGCCAGCAGCTTTAGCGGGGGGATTTACGATGAGCAGTTCTTC. Drawing the rest from reference TRBV5-5 and TRBJ2-1, the complete variable domain is DAGVTQSPTHLIKTRGQQVTLRCSPISGHKSVSWYQQVLGQGPQFIFQYYEKEERGRGNFPDRFSARQFPNYSSELNVNALLLGDSALYLCASSFSGGIYDEQFFGPGTRLTVL.

The chain carries TRBV10-3 and TRBJ2-3; D ambiguous. Germline loops: CDR1 ENHRY, CDR2 SYGVKD. The ends were cut back, 7 bases at V and 6 bases at J, with 17 bases in the middle. This CDR3 region has 14 residues. The DNA of the CDR3 is TGTGCCATCACTAACCAGGTTGAGACGGATACGCAGTATTTT. The encoded protein is CAITNQVETDTQYF.

This clonotype was recorded a few times. The chain couples TRBV18 to TRBJ2-5; the match to TRBD1 covers 10 bases. The CDR3 spans 16 residues. Germline-derived CDR1 and CDR2 are KGHSH and LQKENI. Trimming at V came to 4 bases and at J to 4 bases, leaving 9 bases not matched to a gene. The CDR3 here is CASSRNPTGGLETQYF. The DNA of the CDR3 is TGTGCCAGCTCACGGAATCCGACAGGGGGCCTAGAGACCCAGTACTTC.

A few counts support this clonotype. The chain couples TRBV2 to TRBJ2-5; maybe TRBD1 (5 bases). Trimming left V 2 bases short and J 5 bases short, with 15 bases between. Per germline, CDR1 SNHLY and CDR2 FYNNEI. The CDR3 contains 15 residues. CDR3 residues: CASSETGMITETQYF. The DNA for the CDR3 is TGTGCCAGCAGTGAAACAGGAATGATCACGGAGACCCAGTACTTC.

Points on this clonotype: This may stem from a read error, because a much larger clone lies one nucleotide away. In this CDR3 the conserved last residue, phenylalanine or tryptophan, is missing, so a read error is likely. This sequence joins TRBV12-3 or TRBV12-4 and TRBJ2-5; TRBD2 agrees at 14 bases. The CDR3 is 16 residues long. V lost 7 bases and J lost 3; bases outside the gene matches: 7. The CDR3 DNA is TGTGCCAGCAATGGTGGGACTAGCGGGAGCGAAGAGACCCAGTACTGC. Translated, it gives CASNGGTSGSEETQYC.